The 11 T cell receptor beta chains given below trace back to one sample, sequenced in a study of shared clonotypes between healthy human individuals. Cells designated naive CD8 were CD45RO-negative and were positively selected for CCR7, with terminally differentiated effector memory CD45RA+ cells excluded. This table comes from immunoSEQ multiplex PCR, and its TCRdb copy is limited to in-frame clones, with some not included. The sample has hundreds of thousands of clones; roughly nine tenths are singletons. Specimen: naive CD8+ T cells sorted from blood. The source of these receptors is a man aged 25-40 years in good health.

This clone was detected a few times. The chain carries TRBV7-9 and TRBJ2-4, with 9 nucleotides matching TRBD1. Germline V gene lookup returns CDR1 SEHNR and CDR2 FQNEAQ (reference sequence). J gave up 12 bases and V 5 bases, and 8 bases lay outside the gene matches. This CDR3 is 13 amino acids long. The CDR3 nucleotides read TGTGCCAGCAGCCCACAGGGGGCGGAGACTCAGTACTTC. Translation gives CASSPQGAETQYF.

CDR3 protein: CASRTLLTGALHEQYF. In DNA form, the CDR3 reads TGTGCCAGCAGGACCCTCTTGACAGGGGCTCTCCACGAGCAGTACTTC. The chain uses TRBV2 and TRBJ2-7; 8 bases are a match to TRBD1. Trimming took 6 bases from V and 5 from J; bases not matched to a gene: 15. The CDR3 contains 16 residues. CDR1 SNHLY and CDR2 FYNNEI come from the germline V gene.

On this clone: Other DNA sequences of this sample code for an identical CDR3. V gene TRBV7-6 combines with J gene TRBJ1-5, with D uncertain. The CDR3 runs to 13 residues. Per germline, CDR1 SGHVS and CDR2 FNYEAQ. The ends were cut back, 2 bases at V and 1 base at J, with 3 bases in the middle. Here the CDR3 DNA reads TGTGCCAGCAGCTTAAACAGCAATCAGCCCCAGCATTTT. Translation gives CASSLNSNQPQHF.

The chain has TRBV14 and TRBJ2-5; weak D call: TRBD2 (5 bases). CDR1 is SGHDN and CDR2 is FVKESK in the germline V gene. Trimming pared 0 bases from V and 4 bases from J, leaving 12 bases between. The CDR3 is 15 residues long. This CDR3 is CASSQDQTIRETQYF. The CDR3 DNA reads TGTGCCAGCAGCCAAGATCAGACTATCCGAGAGACCCAGTACTTC.

The chain has TRBV15 and TRBJ1-2; TRBD1 matches at 11 bases. Trimming removed 5 bases from V and 4 bases from J; junction bases left unmatched: 0. The CDR3 is 13 residues long. Germline-derived CDR1 and CDR2 are LNHNV and YYDKDF (reference sequence). CDR3 sequence reads: CATSGTGGYGYTF. DNA for the CDR3: TGTGCCACCAGCGGGACAGGGGGCTATGGCTACACCTTC.

This clone appeared once. V is TRBV5-5 and J is TRBJ2-7; 7 bases are a match to TRBD1. V dropped 2 bases and J dropped 3; count of bases not matched to a gene: 5. The germline CDR1 and CDR2 sequences are SGHKS and YYEKEE (reference sequence). This CDR3 contains 14 residues. Here the CDR3 reads CASSFFQGDYEQYF. The CDR3 nucleotides read TGTGCCAGCAGCTTCTTTCAGGGGGACTACGAGCAGTACTTC. Based on the CDR3 plus reference TRBV5-5 and TRBJ2-7, the full variable domain is DAGVTQSPTHLIKTRGQQVTLRCSPISGHKSVSWYQQVLGQGPQFIFQYYEKEERGRGNFPDRFSARQFPNYSSELNVNALLLGDSALYLCASSFFQGDYEQYFGPGTRLTVT.

The rearrangement uses TRBV7-9 and TRBJ1-2; D possibly corresponds to TRBD1 (6 bases). The germline V and J ends were trimmed by 1 base and 2 bases, with 11 bases remaining between them. The CDR3 has 15 amino acids. The germline gives CDR1 SEHNR, CDR2 FQNEAQ (reference sequence). CDR3 residues: CASSLVGGPNYGYTF. The CDR3 DNA is TGTGCCAGCAGCTTAGTGGGGGGCCCCAACTATGGCTACACCTTC.

V usage is TRBV4-1 and J usage is TRBJ2-3, with D unresolved. Trimming took off 1 base at V and 6 bases at J, with 5 bases between the two ends. This CDR3 is built from 12 residues. CDR1 is MGHRA, CDR2 YSYEKL, per germline. The CDR3 DNA follows: TGCGCCAGCAGCCAAGTCCGGGATACGCAGTATTTT. Protein: CASSQVRDTQYF.

This rearrangement joins TRBV2 to TRBJ2-3; no definite D call. CDR1 is SNHLY, CDR2 FYNNEI, per germline. The CDR3 sequence is 18 residues long. Trimming stripped 0 bases from V and 4 bases from J, with 20 bases between. CDR3 in amino acids: CASSEAQWGVSEADTQYF. As DNA, the CDR3 is TGTGCCAGCAGTGAAGCGCAATGGGGTGTGAGTGAGGCAGATACGCAGTATTTT.

Comment on this clone: One junction end disagrees with the germline gene, perhaps due to a read error. At the DNA level, this CDR3 is encoded by other sequences in the same sample as well. The chain links TRBV5-6 to TRBJ1-1; D is uncertain. CDR1 is SGHDT and CDR2 is YYEEEE in the germline V gene. CDR3 length: 14 residues. CDR3: CASSLASANTEAFF. The CDR3 DNA reads TGTGCCAGTAGCTTGGCCAGCGCAAACACTGAAGCTTTCTTT.

This clone was picked up a small number of times. CDR3 sequence reads: CASSSDKGPSTEAFF. The CDR3 DNA sequence: TGTGCCAGCAGTTCCGATAAGGGGCCCAGCACTGAAGCTTTCTTT. This rearrangement joins TRBV27 to TRBJ1-1; possible D gene TRBD1, 5 bases. Looked up from germline, CDR1 is MNHEY and CDR2 is SMNVEV (reference sequence). This CDR3 contains 15 residues. V lost 4 bases and J lost 4, with 16 bases in between.